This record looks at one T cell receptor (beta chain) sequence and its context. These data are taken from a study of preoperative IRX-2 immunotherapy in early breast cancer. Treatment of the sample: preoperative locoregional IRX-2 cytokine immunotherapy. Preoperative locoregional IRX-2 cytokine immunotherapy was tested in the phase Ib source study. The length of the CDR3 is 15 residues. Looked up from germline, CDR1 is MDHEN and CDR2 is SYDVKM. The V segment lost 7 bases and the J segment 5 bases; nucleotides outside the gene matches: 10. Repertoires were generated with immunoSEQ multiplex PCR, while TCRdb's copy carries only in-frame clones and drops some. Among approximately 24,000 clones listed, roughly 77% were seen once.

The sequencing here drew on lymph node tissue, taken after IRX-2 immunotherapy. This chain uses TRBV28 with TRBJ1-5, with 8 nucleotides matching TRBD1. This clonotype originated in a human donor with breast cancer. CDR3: CASTTGANSDQPQHF. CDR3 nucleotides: TGTGCCAGCACGACAGGGGCTAATTCAGATCAGCCCCAGCATTTT.